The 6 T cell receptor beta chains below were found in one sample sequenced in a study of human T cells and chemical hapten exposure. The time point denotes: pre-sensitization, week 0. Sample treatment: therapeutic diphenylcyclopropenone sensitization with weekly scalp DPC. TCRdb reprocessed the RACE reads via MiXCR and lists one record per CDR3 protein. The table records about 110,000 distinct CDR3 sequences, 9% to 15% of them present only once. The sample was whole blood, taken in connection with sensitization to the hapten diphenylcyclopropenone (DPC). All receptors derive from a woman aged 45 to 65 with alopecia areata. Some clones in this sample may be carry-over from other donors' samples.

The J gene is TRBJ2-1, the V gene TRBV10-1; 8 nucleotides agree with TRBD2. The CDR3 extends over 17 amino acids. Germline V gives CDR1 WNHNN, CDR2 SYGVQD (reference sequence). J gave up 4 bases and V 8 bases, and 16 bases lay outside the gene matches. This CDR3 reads CASAREAGDPPYNEQFF. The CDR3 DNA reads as TGCGCCAGCGCCCGGGAAGCGGGGGATCCACCTTACAATGAGCAGTTCTTC.

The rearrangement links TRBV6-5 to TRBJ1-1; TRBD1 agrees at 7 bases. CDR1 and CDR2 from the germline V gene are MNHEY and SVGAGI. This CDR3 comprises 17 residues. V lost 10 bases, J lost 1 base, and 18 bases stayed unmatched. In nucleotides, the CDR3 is TGTGCCACGTACCAACCGCCGGGGGGGACAGCGAACACTGAAGCTTTCTTT. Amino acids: CATYQPPGGTANTEAFF.

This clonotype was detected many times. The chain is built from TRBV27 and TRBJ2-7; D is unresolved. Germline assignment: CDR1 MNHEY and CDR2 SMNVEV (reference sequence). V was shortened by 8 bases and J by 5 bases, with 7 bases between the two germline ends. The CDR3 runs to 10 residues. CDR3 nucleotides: TGTGCCAGCGGACCCCACGAGCAGTACTTC. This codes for CASGPHEQYF.

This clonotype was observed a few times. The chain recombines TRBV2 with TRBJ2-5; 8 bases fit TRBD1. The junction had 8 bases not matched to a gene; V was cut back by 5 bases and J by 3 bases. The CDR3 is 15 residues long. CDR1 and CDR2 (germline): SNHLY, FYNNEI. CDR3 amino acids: CASSLDRGSKETQYF. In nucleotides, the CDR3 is TGTGCCAGCAGTTTAGACAGGGGCTCGAAAGAGACCCAGTACTTC. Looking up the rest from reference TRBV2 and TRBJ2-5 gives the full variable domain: EPEVTQTPSHQVTQMGQEVILRCVPISNHLYFYWYRQILGQKVEFLVSFYNNEISEKSEIFDDQFSVERPDGSNFTLKIRSTKLEDSAMYFCASSLDRGSKETQYFGPGTRLLVL.

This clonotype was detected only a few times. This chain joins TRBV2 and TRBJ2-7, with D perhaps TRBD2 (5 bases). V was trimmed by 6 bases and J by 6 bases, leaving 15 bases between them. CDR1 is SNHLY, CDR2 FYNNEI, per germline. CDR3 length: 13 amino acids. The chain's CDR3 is CASSALVIREQYF. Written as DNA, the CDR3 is TGTGCCAGCAGCGCACTAGTAATCCGCGAGCAGTACTTC.

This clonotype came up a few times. CDR3 residues: CASSLAAEAFF. In DNA form, the CDR3 reads TGTGCCAGCAGCCTCGCCGCTGAAGCTTTCTTT. The chain has TRBV7-2 and TRBJ1-1; D remains ambiguous. V was clipped by 5 bases and J by 6 bases, with 7 bases between them. The CDR3 extends over 11 amino acids. From germline, CDR1 is SGHTA and CDR2 FQGNSA.